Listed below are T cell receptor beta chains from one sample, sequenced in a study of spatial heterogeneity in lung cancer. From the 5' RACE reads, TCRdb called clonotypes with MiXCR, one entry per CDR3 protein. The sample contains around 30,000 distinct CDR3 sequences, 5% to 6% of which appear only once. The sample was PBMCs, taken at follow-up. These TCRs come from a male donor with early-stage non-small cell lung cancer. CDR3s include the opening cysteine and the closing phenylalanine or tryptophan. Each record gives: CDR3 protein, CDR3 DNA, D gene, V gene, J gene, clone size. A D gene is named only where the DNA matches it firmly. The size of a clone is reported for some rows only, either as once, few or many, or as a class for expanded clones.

cdr3_aa: CASSPRGAGGGYGYTF
cdr3_nt: TGTGCCAGTAGCCCCAGAGGGGCAGGGGGTGGCTATGGCTACACCTTC
d_call: TRBD1
v_call: TRBV19
j_call: TRBJ1-2
clone_size: -

cdr3_aa: CASSSSGRSYGYTF
cdr3_nt: TGTGCCAGTAGTTCCTCGGGACGCAGCTATGGCTACACCTTC
d_call: -
v_call: TRBV19
j_call: TRBJ1-2
clone_size: many

cdr3_aa: CATQLRRDRGPKNIQYF
cdr3_nt: TGTGCCACCCAGCTGAGAAGGGACAGGGGGCCCAAAAACATTCAGTACTTC
d_call: TRBD1
v_call: TRBV15
j_call: TRBJ2-4
clone_size: many

cdr3_aa: CSVEGLVQGFTYEQYF
cdr3_nt: TGCAGCGTAGAGGGCCTCGTGCAGGGGTTCACGTACGAGCAGTACTTC
d_call: -
v_call: TRBV29-1
j_call: TRBJ2-7
clone_size: few

cdr3_aa: CAISRDGNYNEQFF
cdr3_nt: TGTGCCATCAGCCGGGACGGAAACTACAATGAGCAGTTCTTC
d_call: -
v_call: TRBV10-3
j_call: TRBJ2-1
clone_size: many

cdr3_aa: CASSPSSNTEAFF
cdr3_nt: TGTGCCAGCTCCCCAAGTAGCAACACTGAAGCTTTCTTT
d_call: -
v_call: TRBV18
j_call: TRBJ1-1
clone_size: -

cdr3_aa: CASSLEQFLASYNEQFF
cdr3_nt: TGCGCCAGCAGCTTGGAGCAGTTCCTAGCGTCCTACAATGAGCAGTTCTTC
d_call: -
v_call: TRBV5-1
j_call: TRBJ2-1
clone_size: -

cdr3_aa: CASSLFGQETDTQYF
cdr3_nt: TGTGCCAGCAGCTTATTTGGACAGGAAACAGATACGCAGTATTTT
d_call: TRBD1
v_call: TRBV7-2
j_call: TRBJ2-3
clone_size: many

cdr3_aa: CASSTLVGGYNEQFF
cdr3_nt: TGTGCCAGCAGTACCCTAGTGGGGGGCTACAATGAGCAGTTCTTC
d_call: -
v_call: TRBV6-2/TRBV6-3
j_call: TRBJ2-1
clone_size: -

cdr3_aa: CASSFLGADIGNEQFF
cdr3_nt: TGTGCCAGCAGCTTCTTGGGGGCGGACATTGGTAATGAGCAGTTCTTC
d_call: -
v_call: TRBV7-8
j_call: TRBJ2-1
clone_size: many